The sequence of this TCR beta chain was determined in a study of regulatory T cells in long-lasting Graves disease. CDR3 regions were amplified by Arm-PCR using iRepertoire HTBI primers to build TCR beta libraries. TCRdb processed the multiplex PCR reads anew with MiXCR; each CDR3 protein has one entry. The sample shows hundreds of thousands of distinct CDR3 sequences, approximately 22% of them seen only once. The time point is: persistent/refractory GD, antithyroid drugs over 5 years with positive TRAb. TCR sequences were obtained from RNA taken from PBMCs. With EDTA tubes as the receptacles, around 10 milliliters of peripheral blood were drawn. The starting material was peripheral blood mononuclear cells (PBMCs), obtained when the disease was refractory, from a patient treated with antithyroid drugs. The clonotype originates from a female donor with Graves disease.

CDR3 residues: CASSLQLTDTQYF. CDR3 bases: TGTGCCAGCAGTTTACAGCTCACAGATACGCAGTATTTT. This chain links TRBV12-3 or TRBV12-4 with TRBJ2-3; no clear D. V was pared by 2 bases and J by 2 bases, with 5 bases between. The CDR3 runs to 13 residues.